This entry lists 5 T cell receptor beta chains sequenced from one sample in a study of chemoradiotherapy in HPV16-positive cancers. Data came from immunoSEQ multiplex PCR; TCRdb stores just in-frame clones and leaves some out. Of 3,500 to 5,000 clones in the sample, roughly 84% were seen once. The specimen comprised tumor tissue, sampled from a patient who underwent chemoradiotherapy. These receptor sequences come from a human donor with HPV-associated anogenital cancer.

Written as DNA, the CDR3 is TGCGCCAGCAGCCAAGAGGGTCCTAATGAAAAACTGTTTTTT. Translated: CASSQEGPNEKLFF. V usage is TRBV4-1 and J usage is TRBJ1-4; D ambiguous. Germline assignment: CDR1 MGHRA and CDR2 YSYEKL. V lost 0 bases and J 3 bases, leaving 5 bases between the germline ends. CDR3 length equals 14 residues.

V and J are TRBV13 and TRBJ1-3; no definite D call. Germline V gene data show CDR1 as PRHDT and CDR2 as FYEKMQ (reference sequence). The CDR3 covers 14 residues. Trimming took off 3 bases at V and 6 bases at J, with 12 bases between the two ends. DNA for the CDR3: TGTGCCAGCAGCTTGGGCAGGCGCCAAAACACCATATATTTT. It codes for CASSLGRRQNTIYF.

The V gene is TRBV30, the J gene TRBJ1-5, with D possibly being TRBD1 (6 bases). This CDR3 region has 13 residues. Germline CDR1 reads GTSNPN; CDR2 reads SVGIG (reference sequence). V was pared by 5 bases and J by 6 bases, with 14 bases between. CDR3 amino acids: CAWEQGGSQPQHF. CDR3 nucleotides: TGTGCCTGGGAACAGGGTGGAAGTCAGCCCCAGCATTTT.

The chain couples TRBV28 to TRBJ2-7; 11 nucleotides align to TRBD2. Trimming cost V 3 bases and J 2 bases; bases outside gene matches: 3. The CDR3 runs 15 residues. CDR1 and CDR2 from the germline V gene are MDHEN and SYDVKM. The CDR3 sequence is CASSLATSGTYEQYF. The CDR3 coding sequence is TGTGCCAGCAGTTTGGCGACTAGCGGGACCTACGAGCAGTACTTC.

CDR3 nucleotides: TGTGCCAGCGCCTCGCACGATGAGCAGTTCTTC. Residues: CASASHDEQFF. The chain has TRBV28 and TRBJ2-1; D is unclear. V lost 8 bases and J lost 8, with 10 bases in between. CDR1 MDHEN and CDR2 SYDVKM come from the germline V gene. This CDR3 comprises 11 residues. Complete variable domain (other parts from reference TRBV28 and TRBJ2-1): DVKVTQSSRYLVKRTGEKVFLECVQDMDHENMFWYRQDPGLGLRLIYFSYDVKMKEKGDIPEGYSVSREKKERFSLILESASTNQTSMYLCASASHDEQFFGPGTRLTVL.